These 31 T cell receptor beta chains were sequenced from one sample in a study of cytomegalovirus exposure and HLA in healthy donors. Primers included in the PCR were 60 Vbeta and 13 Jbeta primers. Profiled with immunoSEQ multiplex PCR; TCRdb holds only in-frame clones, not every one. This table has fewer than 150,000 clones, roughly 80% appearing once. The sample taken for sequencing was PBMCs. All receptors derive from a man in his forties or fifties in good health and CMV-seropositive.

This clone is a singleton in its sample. The CDR3 loop is CASMDPGRGYGYTF. CDR3 coding DNA: TGTGCCAGCATGGATCCAGGGAGGGGCTATGGCTACACCTTC. The chain carries TRBV27 and TRBJ1-2, with D perhaps TRBD1 (5 bases). CDR1 and CDR2 (germline): MNHEY, SMNVEV (reference sequence). The CDR3 is 14 residues long. V dropped 7 bases and J dropped 4 bases, with 16 bases sitting between them.

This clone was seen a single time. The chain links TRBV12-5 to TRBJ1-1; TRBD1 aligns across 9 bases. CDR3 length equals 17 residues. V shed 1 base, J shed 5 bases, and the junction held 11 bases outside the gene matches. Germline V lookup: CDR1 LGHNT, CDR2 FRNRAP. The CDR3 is CASGLARTSGTGTEAFF. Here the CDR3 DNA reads TGTGCTAGTGGTTTGGCACGAACCTCCGGGACAGGGACTGAAGCTTTCTTT. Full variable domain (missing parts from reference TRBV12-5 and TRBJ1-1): DARVTQTPRHKVTEMGQEVTMRCQPILGHNTVFWYRQTMMQGLELLAYFRNRAPLDDSGMPKDRFSAEMPDATLATLKIQPSEPRDSAVYFCASGLARTSGTGTEAFFGQGTRLTVV.

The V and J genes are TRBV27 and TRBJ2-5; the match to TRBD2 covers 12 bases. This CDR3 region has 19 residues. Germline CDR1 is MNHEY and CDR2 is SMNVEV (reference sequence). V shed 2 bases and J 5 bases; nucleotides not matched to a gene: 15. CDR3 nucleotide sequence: TGTGCCAGCAGTTTACTCTCGGGGCTAGCGGGAGGGGCCTCGGAGACCCAGTACTTC. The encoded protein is CASSLLSGLAGGASETQYF.

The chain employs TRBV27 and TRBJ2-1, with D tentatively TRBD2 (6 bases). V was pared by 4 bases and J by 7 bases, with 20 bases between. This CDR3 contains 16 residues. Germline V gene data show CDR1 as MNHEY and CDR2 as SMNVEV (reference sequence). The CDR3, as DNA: TGTGCCAGCAGTTATGCTCGCGGGACCCCGCGGAATGAGCAGTTCTTC. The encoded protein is CASSYARGTPRNEQFF.

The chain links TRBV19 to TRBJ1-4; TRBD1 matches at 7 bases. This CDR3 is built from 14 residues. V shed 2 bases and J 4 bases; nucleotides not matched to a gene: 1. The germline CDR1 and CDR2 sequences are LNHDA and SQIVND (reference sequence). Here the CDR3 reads CASSIRDSNEKLFF. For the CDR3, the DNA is TGTGCCAGTAGTATAAGGGACAGTAATGAAAAACTGTTTTTT.

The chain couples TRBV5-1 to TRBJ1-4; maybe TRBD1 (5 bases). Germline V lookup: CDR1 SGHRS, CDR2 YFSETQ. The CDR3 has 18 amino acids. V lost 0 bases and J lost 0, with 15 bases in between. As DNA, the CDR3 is TGCGCCAGCAGCTTGGAGCCAGGGAGGGACCCAACTAATGAAAAACTGTTTTTT. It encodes CASSLEPGRDPTNEKLFF.

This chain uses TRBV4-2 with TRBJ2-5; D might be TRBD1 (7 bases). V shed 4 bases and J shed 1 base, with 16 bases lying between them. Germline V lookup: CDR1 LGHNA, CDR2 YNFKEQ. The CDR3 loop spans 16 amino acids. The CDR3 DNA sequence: TGTGCCAGCAGCCTGGGGCGGCAGGGGGGCCAAGAGACCCAGTACTTC. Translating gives CASSLGRQGGQETQYF.

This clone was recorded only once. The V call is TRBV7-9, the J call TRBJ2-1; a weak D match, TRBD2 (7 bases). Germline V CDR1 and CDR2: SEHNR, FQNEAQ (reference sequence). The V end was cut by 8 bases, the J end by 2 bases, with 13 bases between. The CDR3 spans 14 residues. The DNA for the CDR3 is TGTGCCAGCTTCCGAGGGGGGGCCTACAATGAGCAGTTCTTC. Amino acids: CASFRGGAYNEQFF. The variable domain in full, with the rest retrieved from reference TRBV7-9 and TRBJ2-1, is DTGVSQNPRHKITKRGQNVTFRCDPISEHNRLYWYRQTLGQGPEFLTYFQNEAQLEKSRLLSDRFSAERPKGSFSTLEIQRTEQGDSAMYLCASFRGGAYNEQFFGPGTRLTVL.

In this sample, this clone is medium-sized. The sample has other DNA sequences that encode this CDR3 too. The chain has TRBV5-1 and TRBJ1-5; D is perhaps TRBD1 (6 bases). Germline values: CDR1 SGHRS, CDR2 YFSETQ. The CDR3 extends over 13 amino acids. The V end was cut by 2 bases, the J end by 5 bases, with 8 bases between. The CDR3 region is CASSFEGDQPQHF. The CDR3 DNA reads TGCGCCAGCAGCTTCGAGGGGGATCAGCCCCAGCATTTT.

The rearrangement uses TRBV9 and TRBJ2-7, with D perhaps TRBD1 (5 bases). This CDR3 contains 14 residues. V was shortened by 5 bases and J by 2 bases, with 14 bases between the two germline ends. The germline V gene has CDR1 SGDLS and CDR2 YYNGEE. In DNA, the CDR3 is TGTGCCAGCAGTTTCACACAGGTGCCCTACGAGCAGTACTTC. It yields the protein CASSFTQVPYEQYF.

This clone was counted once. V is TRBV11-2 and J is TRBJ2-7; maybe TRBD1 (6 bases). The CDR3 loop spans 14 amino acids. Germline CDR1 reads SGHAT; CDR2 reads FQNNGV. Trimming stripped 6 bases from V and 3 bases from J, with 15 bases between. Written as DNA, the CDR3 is TGTGCCAGCAGGAACCGGGACATCTACTACGAGCAGTACTTC. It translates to CASRNRDIYYEQYF.

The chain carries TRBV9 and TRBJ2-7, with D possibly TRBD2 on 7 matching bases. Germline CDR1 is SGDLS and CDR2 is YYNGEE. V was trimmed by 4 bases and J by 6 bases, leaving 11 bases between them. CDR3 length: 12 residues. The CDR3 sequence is CASSPGGREQYF. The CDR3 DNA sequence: TGTGCCAGCAGCCCCGGGGGGCGCGAGCAGTACTTC.

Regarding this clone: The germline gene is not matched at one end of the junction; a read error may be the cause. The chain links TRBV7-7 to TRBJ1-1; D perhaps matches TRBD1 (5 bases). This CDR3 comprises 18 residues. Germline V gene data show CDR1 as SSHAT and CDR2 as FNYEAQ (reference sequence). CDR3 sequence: CASSLGNGGRVDNTEAFF. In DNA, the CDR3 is TGTGCTAGCAGCTTAGGGAATGGCGGCAGGGTCGATAACACTGAAGCTTTCTTT.

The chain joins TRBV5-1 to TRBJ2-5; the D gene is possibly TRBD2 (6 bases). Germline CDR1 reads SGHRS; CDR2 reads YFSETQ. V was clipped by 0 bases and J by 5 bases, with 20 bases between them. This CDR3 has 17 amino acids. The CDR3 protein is CASSLGGGVLKVETQYF. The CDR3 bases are TGCGCCAGCAGCTTGGGTGGAGGGGTCCTGAAGGTGGAGACCCAGTACTTC.

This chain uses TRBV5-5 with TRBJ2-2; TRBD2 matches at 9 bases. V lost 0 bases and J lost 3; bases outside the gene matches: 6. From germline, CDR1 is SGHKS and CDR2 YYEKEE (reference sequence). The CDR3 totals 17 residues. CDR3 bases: TGTGCCAGCAGCTTGGTACCCAGCGGGGGGTACACCGGGGAGCTGTTTTTT. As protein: CASSLVPSGGYTGELFF.

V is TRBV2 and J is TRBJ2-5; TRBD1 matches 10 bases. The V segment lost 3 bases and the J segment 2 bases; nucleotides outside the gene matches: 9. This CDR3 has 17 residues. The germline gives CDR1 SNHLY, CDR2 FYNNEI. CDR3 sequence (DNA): TGTGCCAGCAGTGACTCTTGGGGACAGGGGCCTCAAGAGACCCAGTACTTC. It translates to CASSDSWGQGPQETQYF.

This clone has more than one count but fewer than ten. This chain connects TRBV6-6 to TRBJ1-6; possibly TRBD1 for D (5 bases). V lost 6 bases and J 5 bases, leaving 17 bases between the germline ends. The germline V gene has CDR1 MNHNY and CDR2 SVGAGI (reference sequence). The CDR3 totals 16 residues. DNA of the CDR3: TGTGCCAGCAGCTACCTGGGGGGGGTCAATAATTCACCCCTCCACTTT. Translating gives CASSYLGGVNNSPLHF.

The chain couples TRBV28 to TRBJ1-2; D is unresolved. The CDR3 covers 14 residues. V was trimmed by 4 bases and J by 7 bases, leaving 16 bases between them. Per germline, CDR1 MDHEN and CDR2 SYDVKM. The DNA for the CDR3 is TGTGCCAGCAGTTCAGGCCGGAGGGTAGGTGGCTACACCTTC. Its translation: CASSSGRRVGGYTF.

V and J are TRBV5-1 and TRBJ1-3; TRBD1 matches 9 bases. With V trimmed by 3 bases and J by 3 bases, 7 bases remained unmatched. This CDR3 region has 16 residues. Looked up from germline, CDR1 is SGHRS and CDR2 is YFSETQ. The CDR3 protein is CASSSQQGASGNTIYF. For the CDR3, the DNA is TGCGCCAGCAGCTCCCAACAGGGGGCGAGTGGAAACACCATATATTTT.

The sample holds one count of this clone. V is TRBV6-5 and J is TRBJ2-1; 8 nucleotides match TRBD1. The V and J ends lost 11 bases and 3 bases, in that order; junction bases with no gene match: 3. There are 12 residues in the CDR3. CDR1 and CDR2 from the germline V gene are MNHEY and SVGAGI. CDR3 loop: CACGTGYNEQFF. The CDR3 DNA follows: TGTGCCTGTGGGACAGGCTACAATGAGCAGTTCTTC.

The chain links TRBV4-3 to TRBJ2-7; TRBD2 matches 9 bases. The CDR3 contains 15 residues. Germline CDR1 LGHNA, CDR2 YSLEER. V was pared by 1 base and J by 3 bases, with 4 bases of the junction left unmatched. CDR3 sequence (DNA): TGCGCCAGCAGCCAAGTTCAGCGGGGGGACTACGAGCAGTACTTC. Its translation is CASSQVQRGDYEQYF.

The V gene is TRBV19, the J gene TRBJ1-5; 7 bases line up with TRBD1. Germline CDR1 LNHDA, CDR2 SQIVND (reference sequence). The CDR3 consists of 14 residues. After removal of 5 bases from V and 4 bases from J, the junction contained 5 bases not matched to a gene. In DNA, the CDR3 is TGTGCCAGTAGTTCGGGACAGACGAATCAGCCCCAGCATTTT. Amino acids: CASSSGQTNQPQHF. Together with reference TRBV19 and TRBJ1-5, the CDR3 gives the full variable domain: DGGITQSPKYLFRKEGQNVTLSCEQNLNHDAMYWYRQDPGQGLRLIYYSQIVNDFQKGDIAEGYSVSREKKESFPLTVTSAQKNPTAFYLCASSSGQTNQPQHFGDGTRLSIL.

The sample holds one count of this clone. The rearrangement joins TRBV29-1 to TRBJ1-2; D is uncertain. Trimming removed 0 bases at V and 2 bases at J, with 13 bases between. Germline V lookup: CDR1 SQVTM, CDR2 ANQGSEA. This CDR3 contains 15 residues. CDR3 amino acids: CSVEEGRITNYGYTF. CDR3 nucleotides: TGCAGCGTTGAAGAGGGCAGAATAACGAACTATGGCTACACCTTC.

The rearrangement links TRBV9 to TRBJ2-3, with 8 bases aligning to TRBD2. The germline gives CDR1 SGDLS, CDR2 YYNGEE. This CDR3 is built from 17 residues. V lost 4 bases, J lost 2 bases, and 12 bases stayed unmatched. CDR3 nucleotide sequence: TGTGCCAGCAGCCCGGGGTCACTAGCGGTAAACACAGATACGCAGTATTTT. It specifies CASSPGSLAVNTDTQYF. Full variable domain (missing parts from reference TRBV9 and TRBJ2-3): DSGVTQTPKHLITATGQRVTLRCSPRSGDLSVYWYQQSLDQGLQFLIQYYNGEERAKGNILERFSAQQFPDLHSELNLSSLELGDSALYFCASSPGSLAVNTDTQYFGPGTRLTVL.

CDR3 nucleotides: TGTGCCAGCAGTCCCACGGGTCCCCTCTCTGGAAACACCATATATTTT. It translates to CASSPTGPLSGNTIYF. The chain combines TRBV28 with TRBJ1-3; D unresolved. The CDR3 is 16 amino acids. Germline V gene data show CDR1 as MDHEN and CDR2 as SYDVKM. V shed 5 bases and J shed 0 bases, with 14 bases lying between them.

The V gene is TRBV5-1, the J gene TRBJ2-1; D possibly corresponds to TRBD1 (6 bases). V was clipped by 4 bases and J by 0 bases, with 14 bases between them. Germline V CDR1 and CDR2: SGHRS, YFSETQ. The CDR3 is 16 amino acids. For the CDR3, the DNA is TGCGCCAGCAGCCCGGGACAAACAAGCTCCTACAATGAGCAGTTCTTC. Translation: CASSPGQTSSYNEQFF.

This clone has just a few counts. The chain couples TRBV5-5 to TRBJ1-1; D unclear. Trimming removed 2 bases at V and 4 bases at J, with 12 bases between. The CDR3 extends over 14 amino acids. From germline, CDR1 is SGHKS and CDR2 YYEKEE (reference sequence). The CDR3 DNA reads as TGTGCCAGCAGCTTAGTATTCGGAGTCACTGAAGCTTTCTTT. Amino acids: CASSLVFGVTEAFF.

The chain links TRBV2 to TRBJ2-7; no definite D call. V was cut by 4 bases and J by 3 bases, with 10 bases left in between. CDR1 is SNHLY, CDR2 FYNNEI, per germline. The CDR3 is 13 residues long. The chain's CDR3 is CASSGQDFYEQYF. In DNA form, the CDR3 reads TGTGCCAGCAGTGGGCAGGATTTCTACGAGCAGTACTTC.

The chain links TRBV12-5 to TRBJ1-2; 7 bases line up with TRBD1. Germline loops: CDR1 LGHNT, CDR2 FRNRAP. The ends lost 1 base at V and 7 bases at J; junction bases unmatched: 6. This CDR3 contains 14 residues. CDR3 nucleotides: TGTGCTAGTGGTTTGGAGACAGGGTGGTCTGGCTACACCTTC. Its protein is CASGLETGWSGYTF.

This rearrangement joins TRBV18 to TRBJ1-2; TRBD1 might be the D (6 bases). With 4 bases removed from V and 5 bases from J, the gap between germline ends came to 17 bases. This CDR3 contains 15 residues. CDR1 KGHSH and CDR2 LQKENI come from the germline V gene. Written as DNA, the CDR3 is TGTGCCAGCTCACAGTCGCTCGGGGACATATATGGCTACACCTTC. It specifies CASSQSLGDIYGYTF. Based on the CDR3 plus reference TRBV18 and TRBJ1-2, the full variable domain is NAGVMQNPRHLVRRRGQEARLRCSPMKGHSHVYWYRQLPEEGLKFMVYLQKENIIDESGMPKERFSAEFPKEGPSILRIQQVVRGDSAAYFCASSQSLGDIYGYTFGSGTRLTVV.

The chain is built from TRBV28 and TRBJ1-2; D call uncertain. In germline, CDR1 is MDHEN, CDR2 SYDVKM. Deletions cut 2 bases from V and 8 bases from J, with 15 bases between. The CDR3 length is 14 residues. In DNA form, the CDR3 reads TGTGCCAGCAGTTTAAGTGGCACGGCGGGCGGCTACACCTTC. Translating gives CASSLSGTAGGYTF.